This entry lists 24 T cell receptor beta chains sequenced from one sample in a study of vaccination effects on CD4 cells after COVID-19. In the ViraFEST assay, antigen-specific CD4+ clonotypes were identified by expansion after peptide-pool stimulation. Following a roughly eleven-day culture, CD4+ T cells were purified. The infection with SARS-CoV-2 (confirmed by PCR) occurred in this person between March and December 2020. Libraries were prepared by immunoSEQ multiplex PCR; TCRdb keeps only in-frame clonotypes and omits some of them. The sample has some 56,000 clones; around 80% are singletons. The antigens these receptors bind are not known. The sample here was CD4+ T cells from PBMCs cultured with HIV peptides, taken before COVID-19 vaccination. Subset in this sample: HIV-1 Nef peptide pool negative control/reference culture. These receptors originate from a human donor who had a prior SARS-CoV-2 infection.

A single count supports this clone. The rearrangement links TRBV11-3 to TRBJ2-2; TRBD2 matches at 8 bases. The V gene's germline CDR1 is SGHNT and CDR2 YENEEA. The CDR3 totals 17 residues. J was trimmed by 5 bases and V by 2 bases; bases with no gene match: 10. In nucleotides, the CDR3 is TGTGCCAGCAGCTTAACGGTGGGACTAGTATGGACCGGGGAGCTGTTTTTT. It translates to CASSLTVGLVWTGELFF.

Details on this clone: Sequence at one end of the junction differs from germline and may be a read error. The chain combines TRBV3-1 (or the pseudogene TRBV3-2) with TRBJ2-7; D gene uncertain. The CDR3 length is 12 residues. CDR1 is LGHDT, CDR2 YNNKEL, per germline (reference sequence). The chain's CDR3 is CASSQGVVAKCF. The CDR3 coding sequence is TGTGCCAGCAGCCAAGGTGTAGTGGCGAAATGCTTC.

The J gene is TRBJ1-3, the V gene TRBV2; D call uncertain. Germline-derived CDR1 and CDR2 are SNHLY and FYNNEI. Between the trimmed V and J ends, which lost 8 bases and 0 bases, there was a span of 11 bases. CDR3 length equals 14 residues. This chain's CDR3 is CASLEQLSGNTIYF. In DNA form, the CDR3 reads TGTGCCAGCTTGGAACAGCTCTCTGGAAACACCATATATTTT.

This clone is deemed large. This sample includes further DNA sequences coding for the same CDR3. This chain connects TRBV7-2 to TRBJ2-5; D gene uncertain. The CDR3 spans 13 residues. Trimming removed 2 bases at V and 5 bases at J, with 9 bases between. CDR1 is SGHTA, CDR2 FQGNSA, per germline. This CDR3 is CASSLSLGETQYF. The CDR3 nucleotides are TGTGCCAGCAGCTTATCCCTGGGGGAGACCCAGTACTTC.

The rearrangement uses TRBV4-1 and TRBJ2-2; D is undetermined. The CDR3 loop spans 16 amino acids. The ends were cut back, 1 base at V and 1 base at J, with 10 bases in the middle. Germline V gene sequence: CDR1 MGHRA, CDR2 YSYEKL. CDR3 DNA sequence: TGCGCCAGCAGCCAAGCCCCGTGGAGGAACACCGGGGAGCTGTTTTTT. Its protein product is CASSQAPWRNTGELFF.

The rearrangement links TRBV7-9 to TRBJ2-5, with D possibly TRBD2 on 6 matching bases. CDR3 length equals 11 residues. V shed 7 bases and J shed 5 bases, with 8 bases lying between them. Germline loops: CDR1 SEHNR, CDR2 FQNEAQ (reference sequence). CDR3 loop: CASTREETQYF. In DNA form, the CDR3 reads TGTGCCAGCACCCGGGAGGAGACCCAGTACTTC.

A few counts support this clone. This chain connects TRBV25-1 to TRBJ1-3; D gene uncertain. CDR3 length: 13 residues. V was shortened by 4 bases and J by 0 bases, with 4 bases between the two germline ends. Germline V gene sequence: CDR1 MGHDK, CDR2 SYGVNS. DNA of the CDR3: TGTGCCAGCAGTGCACCCTCTGGAAACACCATATATTTT. This codes for CASSAPSGNTIYF.

This clone has only one observation. This chain uses TRBV11-2 with TRBJ2-7, with 7 bases aligning to TRBD2. Germline CDR1 and CDR2: SGHAT and FQNNGV. Unmatched junction bases numbered 13, after V lost 4 bases and J lost 4 bases. This CDR3 comprises 16 residues. This chain's CDR3 is CASSSRRSREMYEQYF. The CDR3 region has the DNA TGTGCCAGCAGCTCCCGGAGGTCGCGGGAGATGTACGAGCAGTACTTC.

This clone was seen more than once but under ten times. The rearrangement uses TRBV11-2 and TRBJ2-2, with D perhaps matching TRBD1 (6 bases). V shed 5 bases and J shed 5 bases, with 12 bases lying between them. CDR3 length: 14 residues. Germline CDR1 reads SGHAT; CDR2 reads FQNNGV. The CDR3 DNA follows: TGTGCCAGCAGCCTACGGACAGTGACCGGGGAGCTGTTTTTT. This codes for CASSLRTVTGELFF.

The chain combines TRBV7-2 with TRBJ2-1; no reliable D call. The CDR3 runs 13 residues. Trimming pared 1 base from V and 10 bases from J, leaving 11 bases between. CDR1 is SGHTA, CDR2 FQGNSA, per germline. CDR3 amino acids: CASSLVARNEQFF. CDR3 DNA: TGTGCCAGCAGCTTAGTGGCCAGGAACGAGCAGTTCTTC.

The V and J genes are TRBV19 and TRBJ2-3; D is undetermined. Germline CDR1 LNHDA, CDR2 SQIVND (reference sequence). The V end was cut by 3 bases, the J end by 2 bases, with 15 bases between. The CDR3 runs to 16 residues. CDR3 residues: CASSIFGGTSTDTQYF. Here the CDR3 DNA reads TGTGCCAGTAGTATTTTCGGTGGCACGTCCACAGATACGCAGTATTTT.

The rearrangement joins TRBV6-6 to TRBJ1-1, with D unclear. The CDR3 has 16 residues. V gave up 4 bases and J gave up 0 bases, with 15 bases separating them. The germline V gene has CDR1 MNHNY and CDR2 SVGAGI (reference sequence). The CDR3 loop reads CASSSRGGTMNTEAFF. CDR3 in DNA: TGTGCCAGCAGTTCCCGGGGAGGAACCATGAACACTGAAGCTTTCTTT.

The chain couples TRBV2 to TRBJ1-6; D possibly corresponds to TRBD1 (5 bases). CDR1 SNHLY and CDR2 FYNNEI come from the germline V gene. CDR3 length: 16 residues. The V end lost 7 bases, the J end lost 0 bases, and 13 bases lay between the germline ends. The DNA for the CDR3 is TGTGCCAGCAAAACAGGCCTGAGCTCCTATAATTCACCCCTCCACTTT. This gives the protein CASKTGLSSYNSPLHF.

The V gene is TRBV15, the J gene TRBJ1-5; no reliable D call. Per the germline V gene, CDR1 is LNHNV and CDR2 is YYDKDF (reference sequence). Between the trimmed V and J ends, which lost 0 bases and 12 bases, there was a span of 9 bases. CDR3 length: 12 residues. DNA of the CDR3: TGTGCCACCAGCAGAGATCGGGGATACCAGCATTTT. It codes for CATSRDRGYQHF. Full variable domain (remainder filled in from reference TRBV15 and TRBJ1-5): DAMVIQNPRYQVTQFGKPVTLSCSQTLNHNVMYWYQQKSSQAPKLLFHYYDKDFNNEADTPDNFQSRRPNTSFCFLDIRSPGLGDTAMYLCATSRDRGYQHFGDGTRLSIL.

V and J are TRBV7-2 and TRBJ1-1; D may be TRBD1 (5 bases). Germline V gene sequence: CDR1 SGHTA, CDR2 FQGNSA. This CDR3 comprises 16 residues. Trimming pared 5 bases from V and 4 bases from J, leaving 20 bases between. CDR3 in DNA: TGTGCCAGCAGCGTCCAGGCGGGGAAGGGGTTCACTGAAGCTTTCTTT. Translated: CASSVQAGKGFTEAFF.

This clone occurred a few times. This chain connects TRBV7-9 to TRBJ2-1; no reliable D call. V lost 5 bases, J lost 8 bases, and 13 bases lay in between. The CDR3 spans 13 residues. Germline V lookup: CDR1 SEHNR, CDR2 FQNEAQ (reference sequence). Here the CDR3 DNA reads TGTGCCAGCAGCACAAGAGTTGCTGATGAGCAGTTCTTC. Amino acids: CASSTRVADEQFF.

The chain is built from TRBV30 and TRBJ2-1; perhaps TRBD2 as D (6 bases). The CDR3 runs to 12 residues. CDR1 GTSNPN and CDR2 SVGIG come from the germline V gene (reference sequence). With 2 bases removed from V and 9 bases from J, the gap between germline ends came to 11 bases. The chain's CDR3 is CAWSSVGSEQFF. CDR3 nucleotides: TGTGCCTGGAGTTCGGTCGGGAGTGAGCAGTTCTTC.

The chain is built from TRBV12-3 or TRBV12-4 and TRBJ1-1, with TRBD1 identical over 9 bases. Trimming removed 7 bases from V and 5 bases from J; junction bases left unmatched: 5. CDR3 length: 13 amino acids. The CDR3 spells CASITTGGTEAFF. In DNA form, the CDR3 reads TGTGCCAGCATCACGACAGGGGGGACTGAAGCTTTCTTT.

V is TRBV15 and J is TRBJ1-1; D perhaps matches TRBD1 (6 bases). The CDR3 contains 13 residues. Looked up from germline, CDR1 is LNHNV and CDR2 is YYDKDF (reference sequence). Trimming left V 5 bases short and J 4 bases short, with 11 bases between. The CDR3 protein is CATSQGFGTEAFF. DNA for the CDR3: TGTGCCACCAGCCAGGGGTTTGGCACTGAAGCTTTCTTT.

This chain uses TRBV2 with TRBJ1-5; 8 nucleotides match TRBD1. The CDR3 is 15 residues long. After removal of 2 bases from V and 4 bases from J, the junction contained 4 bases not matched to a gene. From germline, CDR1 is SNHLY and CDR2 FYNNEI. This chain's CDR3 is CASSEWGQENQPQHF. CDR3 DNA: TGTGCCAGCAGTGAATGGGGACAGGAGAATCAGCCCCAGCATTTT. Together with reference TRBV2 and TRBJ1-5, the CDR3 gives the full variable domain: EPEVTQTPSHQVTQMGQEVILRCVPISNHLYFYWYRQILGQKVEFLVSFYNNEISEKSEIFDDQFSVERPDGSNFTLKIRSTKLEDSAMYFCASSEWGQENQPQHFGDGTRLSIL.

The chain couples TRBV21-1 to TRBJ2-7; TRBD1 is taken as the D call from the table, unchecked against the DNA. TRBV21-1 is labeled a pseudogene. CDR3 length: 17 residues. CDR3 in amino acids: CASSIPGGQGIFYEQYF. The CDR3 DNA reads TGTGCCAGCAGCATACCCGGCGGACAGGGTATTTTCTACGAGCAGTACTTC.

The chain links TRBV5-1 to TRBJ2-2; 7 bases map to TRBD2. CDR3 length equals 17 residues. Germline loops: CDR1 SGHRS, CDR2 YFSETQ. V lost 1 base, J lost 2 bases, and 8 bases stayed unmatched. The CDR3: CASSLTAGVSNTGELFF. The CDR3 bases are TGCGCCAGCAGCTTGACGGCGGGGGTATCCAACACCGGGGAGCTGTTTTTT.

In DNA, the CDR3 is TGTGCCAGTAGTGCGGACAGGACGGATCAGCCCCAGCATTTT. This translates into CASSADRTDQPQHF. The V and J genes are TRBV19 and TRBJ1-5; TRBD1 matches at 7 bases. With V trimmed by 5 bases and J by 5 bases, 6 bases remained unmatched. The CDR3 runs to 14 residues. Germline V gene data show CDR1 as LNHDA and CDR2 as SQIVND (reference sequence).

The chain is built from TRBV12-5 and TRBJ1-6, with D uncertain. V dropped 2 bases and J dropped 0 bases, with 14 bases sitting between them. The CDR3 runs to 18 residues. CDR1 and CDR2 from the germline V gene are LGHNT and FRNRAP. CDR3 protein: CASGLMAASFSYNSPLHF. The CDR3 nucleotides are TGTGCTAGTGGTTTGATGGCTGCCTCCTTCTCCTATAATTCACCCCTCCACTTT.